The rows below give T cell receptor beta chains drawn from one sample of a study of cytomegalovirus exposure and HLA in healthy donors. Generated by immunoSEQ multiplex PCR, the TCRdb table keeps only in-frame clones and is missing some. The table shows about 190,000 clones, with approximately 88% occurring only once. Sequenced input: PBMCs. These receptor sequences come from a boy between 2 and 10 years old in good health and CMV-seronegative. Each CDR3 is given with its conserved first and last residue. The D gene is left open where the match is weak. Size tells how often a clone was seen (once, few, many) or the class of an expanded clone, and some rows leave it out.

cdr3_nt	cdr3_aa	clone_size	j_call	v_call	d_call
TGTGCCAGCAGTTACTCGATACAGGGCAGCGGTGAGCAGTTCTTC	CASSYSIQGSGEQFF	NA	TRBJ2-1	TRBV6-6	NA
TGTGCCAGCAGTGCCGGGACAGGGAGTCTGAACACTGAAGCTTTCTTT	CASSAGTGSLNTEAFF	NA	TRBJ1-1	TRBV2	TRBD1
TGCAGCGTCTTACTAGCGGGGGGACTAAATACGCAGTATTTT	CSVLLAGGLNTQYF	NA	TRBJ2-3	TRBV29-1	TRBD2
TGCAGCTTTCTGGAGACAGGGTTTAATAAGTTCTTC	CSFLETGFNKFF	NA	TRBJ2-1	TRBV29-1	TRBD1
TGTGCCAGCAGTCATGGGACTAGCGGGAGTAATGAGCAGTTCTTC	CASSHGTSGSNEQFF	NA	TRBJ2-1	TRBV2	TRBD2
TGCAGCGTTCGGACTAGTGAGAGCACAGATACGCAGTATTTT	CSVRTSESTDTQYF	NA	TRBJ2-3	TRBV29-1	TRBD2
TGTGCCAGCAGCATCACTCAGGGCACAGATACGCAGTATTTT	CASSITQGTDTQYF	NA	TRBJ2-3	TRBV11-2	NA
TGTGCCAGCAGCCTAGGGACTAGCGGGGGGACCCCTAGCAAAAACATTCAGTACTTC	CASSLGTSGGTPSKNIQYF	NA	TRBJ2-4	TRBV9	TRBD2
TGTGCCAGCAGTGGCCAGGGGAGCTCCAACGCTGAGCAGTTCTTC	CASSGQGSSNAEQFF	NA	TRBJ2-1	TRBV25-1	NA
TGCAGCTCCGGGACAGAGTTCGATGAGCAGTTCTTC	CSSGTEFDEQFF	NA	TRBJ2-1	TRBV29-1	TRBD1
TGTGCCAGCAGTGAGTGGGGACACAGCCCAAGCAATCAGCCCCAGCATTTT	CASSEWGHSPSNQPQHF	NA	TRBJ1-5	TRBV2	NA
TGTGCCAGCAGCTTGGAGGGGGCCAGCTCCTACGAGCAGTACTTC	CASSLEGASSYEQYF	NA	TRBJ2-7	TRBV5-4	TRBD1
TGTGCCTGGGGAACAGGGCCGAACACCGGGGAGCTGTTTTTT	CAWGTGPNTGELFF	NA	TRBJ2-2	TRBV30	NA
TGTGCCAGCAGCTTAGCGAGTGCAGGGCCCTACAATGAGCAGTTCTTC	CASSLASAGPYNEQFF	NA	TRBJ2-1	TRBV7-9	NA
TGTGCCAGCAGTTTAGGACTTATCACAGATACGCAGTATTTT	CASSLGLITDTQYF	NA	TRBJ2-3	TRBV27	NA
TGTGCCAGCAGCCAAGATGCGGGAGAGGTGTACGAGCAGTACTTC	CASSQDAGEVYEQYF	NA	TRBJ2-7	TRBV4-2	TRBD2
TGTGCCACCAGCAGAGGGGACAGGGGGCTTCTTAGGGACGAGCAGTACTTC	CATSRGDRGLLRDEQYF	few	TRBJ2-7	TRBV15	TRBD1
TGTGCCAGCAGCCTTTCAGGACAGGGGGCTAATAAACGGGATCAGCCCCAGCATTTT	CASSLSGQGANKRDQPQHF	NA	TRBJ1-5	TRBV7-8	TRBD1
TGTGCCAGCAGTTTAATTAGCGGGAGCCTCTACGAGCAGTACTTC	CASSLISGSLYEQYF	NA	TRBJ2-7	TRBV27	TRBD2
TGTGCCAGCAGGGCGGGACGGGGCTCCTACGAGCAGTACTTC	CASRAGRGSYEQYF	NA	TRBJ2-7	TRBV2	NA
TGCGCCAGCAGCTTGGTACGCGGCGGGGAGCTGTTTTTT	CASSLVRGGELFF	NA	TRBJ2-2	TRBV5-1	NA
TGTGCCAGCAGCGGAGGGACTCTACTGAACACTGAAGCTTTCTTT	CASSGGTLLNTEAFF	few	TRBJ1-1	TRBV9	NA
TGTGCCAGCAGTGGAACAGGGGGCTACGAGCAGTACTTC	CASSGTGGYEQYF	NA	TRBJ2-7	TRBV27	TRBD1
TGTGCCAGCAGTGAATGGCGGGGGGGCCTCAACAATGAGCAGTTCTTC	CASSEWRGGLNNEQFF	NA	TRBJ2-1	TRBV6-1	TRBD2
TGTGCCAGCACCCCGAGGGGGTACAATCAGCCCCAGCATTTT	CASTPRGYNQPQHF	few	TRBJ1-5	TRBV6-5	NA
TGCGCCAGCAGCTTGCAGACTAGCGGGGTTAACAATGAGCAGTTCTTC	CASSLQTSGVNNEQFF	NA	TRBJ2-1	TRBV5-1	TRBD2
TGTGCCAGCAGCTTGGCCCCCCCGGACAGGAACTATGGCTACACCTTC	CASSLAPPDRNYGYTF	NA	TRBJ1-2	TRBV5-6	TRBD1
TGCGCCAGCAGCGCAACTAGATCATACGAGCAGTACTTC	CASSATRSYEQYF	NA	TRBJ2-7	TRBV4-1	NA
TGTGCCAGCAGCACGAATAGGGCAGGGGCAAACACTGAAGCTTTCTTT	CASSTNRAGANTEAFF	NA	TRBJ1-1	TRBV7-9	NA
TGCGCCAGCAGTAACGGGTTGAGGAGGGGAGAGACCCAGTACTTC	CASSNGLRRGETQYF	few	TRBJ2-5	TRBV5-1	NA
TGTGCCAGCAGTCTGGGACAGGAGAACTATGGCTACACCTTC	CASSLGQENYGYTF	NA	TRBJ1-2	TRBV2	TRBD1
TGTGCCAGCAGCCGGGGACTAGCGGGAGGGCCCGGGGAGCAGTACTTC	CASSRGLAGGPGEQYF	once	TRBJ2-7	TRBV11-2	TRBD2
TGTGCCAGCAGCACCTCGTATTCGGGACAGACATCTGAAGCTTTCTTT	CASSTSYSGQTSEAFF	NA	TRBJ1-1	TRBV7-6	TRBD1
TGTGCCAGTAGTACCTCGACAGGGGAGATGCCCCAGCATTTT	CASSTSTGEMPQHF	NA	TRBJ1-5	TRBV19	TRBD1
TGTGCCAGCAGTTCCTCGGCCCTTCACTATGGCTACACCTTC	CASSSSALHYGYTF	NA	TRBJ1-2	TRBV6-5	NA
TGTGCCAGCAGCTTAGCCGGCAGGGGGATGGGGTCAGAGGGCTACACCTTC	CASSLAGRGMGSEGYTF	NA	TRBJ1-2	TRBV7-2	TRBD1
TGTGCCAGTAGTCCCAGGGTGGTAGCGGGGAGTCGCAATGAGCAGTTCTTC	CASSPRVVAGSRNEQFF	NA	TRBJ2-1	TRBV19	TRBD2
TGTGCCAGCAGCCACAGAAATGACAGCAACAATGAGCAGTTCTTC	CASSHRNDSNNEQFF	once	TRBJ2-1	TRBV11-3	NA
TGCGCCAGCAGCCAGACACCGGGACTAATAGTTCAGTACTTC	CASSQTPGLIVQYF	NA	TRBJ2-7	TRBV4-1	TRBD2
TGTGCCAGCAGTCGGTGGGGCGGGAGGACCACCGGGGAGCTGTTTTTT	CASSRWGGRTTGELFF	NA	TRBJ2-2	TRBV27	TRBD2
TGCGCCAGCAGCTTGGCTGGGGCGAGTGAAAAACTGTTTTTT	CASSLAGASEKLFF	NA	TRBJ1-4	TRBV5-1	NA
TGCAGCGTTGGAGGGCGGAACTCTCATGGCTACACCTTC	CSVGGRNSHGYTF	NA	TRBJ1-2	TRBV29-1	NA
TGTGCAGTAGCGGGGGGGAGTCGAGAGACCCAGTACTTC	CAVAGGSRETQYF	NA	TRBJ2-5	TRBV25-1	TRBD2
TGTGCCAGCCGATACGATTACAGGGTTGACTACACCTTC	CASRYDYRVDYTF	NA	TRBJ1-2	TRBV6-5	NA
TGTGCCAGCAGCGGAGATACACCGGGACAGCCTACGAACACTGAAGCTTTCTTT	CASSGDTPGQPTNTEAFF	NA	TRBJ1-1	TRBV25-1	TRBD1
TGTGCCAGCAGCCCAAGACAGGGTAATTCACCCCTCCACTTT	CASSPRQGNSPLHF	NA	TRBJ1-6	TRBV5-4	TRBD1
TGTGCCAGCAGTGACTCGGGGGAGGGGGGTGAGCAGTTCTTC	CASSDSGEGGEQFF	NA	TRBJ2-1	TRBV6-4	NA
TGTGCCAGCAGTCAACAGGGGATTGACGACACTGAAGCTTTCTTT	CASSQQGIDDTEAFF	NA	TRBJ1-1	TRBV6-5	TRBD1
TGTGCCAGCAGCTCGATCGGACAGACTTTTCGGCAGTACTTC	CASSSIGQTFRQYF	NA	TRBJ2-7	TRBV5-6	NA
TGTGCCAGCAGTTACGGGCTATCTGGGGCCAACGTCCTGACTTTC	CASSYGLSGANVLTF	NA	TRBJ2-6	TRBV6-5	NA
TGTGCCACCAGCCCCGGGAGGGAGGCTTACAATGAGCAGTTCTTC	CATSPGREAYNEQFF	few	TRBJ2-1	TRBV15	TRBD2
TGTGCCAGCAGCCAAGAATCTAGCGGGAGGTCCTCTTACAATGAGCAGTTCTTC	CASSQESSGRSSYNEQFF	NA	TRBJ2-1	TRBV4-2	TRBD2
TGTGCCAGCAGTACCAACAGGGGGTCGGAGAACACTGAAGCTTTCTTT	CASSTNRGSENTEAFF	once	TRBJ1-1	TRBV28	TRBD1
TGTGCCAGCAGGGACATTGGGAACACTGAAGCTTTCTTT	CASRDIGNTEAFF	NA	TRBJ1-1	TRBV27	NA
TGTGCCAGCAGCTTTTCAGGGGCCACCGGGGAGCTGTTTTTT	CASSFSGATGELFF	NA	TRBJ2-2	TRBV11-3	NA
TGTGCCAGCAGCAGACCCAGACAGGAAGGATATGGGGCCAACGTCCTGACTTTC	CASSRPRQEGYGANVLTF	NA	TRBJ2-6	TRBV7-2	NA
TGCGCCAGCAGCTTGGGGCTAGCTATCAATGAGCAGTTCTTC	CASSLGLAINEQFF	NA	TRBJ2-1	TRBV5-1	NA
TGTGCCAGCAGGCGGGAGGACTCCTACGAGCAGTACTTC	CASRREDSYEQYF	NA	TRBJ2-7	TRBV7-9	TRBD2
TGTGCCAGTCGACGTTCTAGCGGGACAGATACGCAGTATTTT	CASRRSSGTDTQYF	once	TRBJ2-3	TRBV6-4	TRBD2
TGCGCCAGCAGTGGGGATAAGGGACTAGCGGGAATCACCGGGGAGCTGTTTTTT	CASSGDKGLAGITGELFF	NA	TRBJ2-2	TRBV10-2	TRBD2